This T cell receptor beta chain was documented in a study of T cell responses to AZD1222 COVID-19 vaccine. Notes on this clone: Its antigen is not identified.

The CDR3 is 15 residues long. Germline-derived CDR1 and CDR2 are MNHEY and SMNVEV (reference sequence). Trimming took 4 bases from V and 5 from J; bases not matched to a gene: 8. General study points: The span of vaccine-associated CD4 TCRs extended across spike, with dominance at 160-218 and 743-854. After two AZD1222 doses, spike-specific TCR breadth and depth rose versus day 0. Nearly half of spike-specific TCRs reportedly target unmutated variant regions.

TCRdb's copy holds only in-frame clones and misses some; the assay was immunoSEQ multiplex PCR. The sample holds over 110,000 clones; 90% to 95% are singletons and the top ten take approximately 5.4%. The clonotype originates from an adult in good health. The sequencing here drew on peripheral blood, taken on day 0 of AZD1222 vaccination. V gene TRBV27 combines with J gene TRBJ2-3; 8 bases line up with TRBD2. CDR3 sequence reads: CASSSVAGLEDTQYF. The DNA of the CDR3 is TGTGCCAGCAGTTCGGTAGCGGGGCTTGAAGATACGCAGTATTTT.